The present T cell receptor (beta chain) was sequenced within a study of cytomegalovirus exposure and HLA in healthy donors. Primers for the PCR totalled 60 Vbeta and 13 Jbeta. Libraries were prepared by immunoSEQ multiplex PCR; TCRdb keeps only in-frame clonotypes and omits some of them. The sample lists tens of thousands of clones; roughly 80% were seen once. The V gene's germline CDR1 is SGHNT and CDR2 YENEEA. The CDR3 has 15 amino acids. Unmatched junction bases numbered 1, after V lost 1 base and J lost 3 bases. The V and J genes are TRBV11-3 and TRBJ2-1, with 9 bases matching TRBD2. The sample consisted of PBMCs. The clonotype comes from a middle-aged man in good health and CMV-seronegative. CDR3 in DNA: TGTGCCAGCAGCTTAGGCGGGAGGGTCTACAATGAGCAGTTCTTC. It codes for CASSLGGRVYNEQFF.